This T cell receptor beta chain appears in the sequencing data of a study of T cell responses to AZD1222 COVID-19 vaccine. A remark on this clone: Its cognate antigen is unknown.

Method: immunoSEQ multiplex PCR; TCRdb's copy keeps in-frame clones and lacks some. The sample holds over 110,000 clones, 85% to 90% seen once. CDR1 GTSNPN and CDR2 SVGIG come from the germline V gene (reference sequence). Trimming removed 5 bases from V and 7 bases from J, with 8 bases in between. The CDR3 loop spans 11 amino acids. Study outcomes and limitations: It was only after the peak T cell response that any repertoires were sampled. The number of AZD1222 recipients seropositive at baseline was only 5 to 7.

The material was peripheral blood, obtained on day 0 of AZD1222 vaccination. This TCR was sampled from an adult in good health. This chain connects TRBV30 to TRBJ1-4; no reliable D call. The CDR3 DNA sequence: TGTGCCTGGGCAGGTGTTGAAAAACTGTTTTTT. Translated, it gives CAWAGVEKLFF.